The 23 T cell receptor beta chains below all came from one sample that was sequenced in a study of cytomegalovirus exposure and HLA in healthy donors. Clones were read by immunoSEQ multiplex PCR, and TCRdb kept only the in-frame ones, dropping some. The table records some 150,000 clones, 70% to 90% of them present only once. The sequenced sample consisted of PBMCs. These receptors originate from a man aged 18 to 30 in good health and CMV-seronegative.

This clone was counted between two and nine times. The chain joins TRBV6-5 to TRBJ1-3; the match to TRBD1 covers 9 bases. The CDR3 consists of 15 residues. Germline CDR1 and CDR2: MNHEY and SVGAGI. J gave up 4 bases and V 6 bases, and 7 bases lay outside the gene matches. CDR3 sequence (DNA): TGTGCCAGCAGCCGGACAGGGGAGGCAGGAAACACCATATATTTT. Protein product: CASSRTGEAGNTIYF.

V gene TRBV15 combines with J gene TRBJ2-1; D is uncertain. Trimming left V 2 bases short and J 7 bases short, with 12 bases between. Germline CDR1 reads LNHNV; CDR2 reads YYDKDF (reference sequence). The CDR3 spans 14 residues. CDR3 coding DNA: TGTGCCACCAGCAGAAGCCTGGCGGATAATGAGCAGTTCTTC. It is translated as CATSRSLADNEQFF.

V usage is TRBV11-2 and J usage is TRBJ2-6, with D unresolved. Germline loops: CDR1 SGHAT, CDR2 FQNNGV. Trimming shortened V by 0 bases and J by 0 bases, and 6 bases separated the two germline ends. There are 16 residues in the CDR3. The CDR3 loop is CASSLDRGSGANVLTF. The CDR3 DNA is TGTGCCAGCAGCTTAGATCGAGGCTCTGGGGCCAACGTCCTGACTTTC.

CDR3 bases: TGCGCCAGCAGCTTGATGGGGGCTGGGCAGCCCCAGCATTTT. Translated, it gives CASSLMGAGQPQHF. This chain uses TRBV5-1 with TRBJ1-5, with a possible D match to TRBD1 (6 bases). Trimming removed 1 base from V and 7 bases from J, with 12 bases in between. The CDR3 is 14 amino acids. Germline loops: CDR1 SGHRS, CDR2 YFSETQ.

This chain connects TRBV6-5 to TRBJ1-1, with D possibly being TRBD1 (5 bases). The CDR3 consists of 16 residues. Germline lookup yields CDR1 MNHEY and CDR2 SVGAGI. V dropped 6 bases and J dropped 6 bases, with 23 bases sitting between them. The CDR3 reads CASSYIWVQGSAEAFF. The CDR3 DNA reads TGTGCCAGCAGCTACATCTGGGTTCAGGGATCGGCTGAAGCTTTCTTT.

The chain carries TRBV19 and TRBJ2-3; D gene unclear. CDR1 LNHDA and CDR2 SQIVND come from the germline V gene (reference sequence). V was pared by 9 bases and J by 8 bases, with 33 bases between. CDR3 length: 18 amino acids. CDR3 sequence: CASRGELTPSESRGTQYF. Written as DNA, the CDR3 is TGTGCCAGCCGCGGCGAATTGACCCCCTCCGAAAGTCGTGGTACGCAGTATTTT.

The J gene is TRBJ1-1, the V gene TRBV18; perhaps TRBD1 as D (6 bases). Germline CDR1 is KGHSH and CDR2 is LQKENI. The V and J ends lost 5 bases and 5 bases respectively, with 15 bases between them. This CDR3 has 14 amino acids. CDR3 protein: CASSKTGMRTEAFF. CDR3 in DNA: TGTGCCAGCTCAAAAACAGGGATGAGAACTGAAGCTTTCTTT.

The chain is built from TRBV28 and TRBJ2-2; maybe TRBD2 (5 bases). CDR3 size: 16 residues. Germline V gives CDR1 MDHEN, CDR2 SYDVKM. The V end was cut by 3 bases, the J end by 4 bases, with 15 bases between. This chain's CDR3 is CASSFSAGLSTGELFF. The CDR3 coding sequence is TGTGCCAGCAGTTTCTCGGCCGGACTTAGCACCGGGGAGCTGTTTTTT.

The chain carries TRBV18 and TRBJ2-2; perhaps TRBD1 as D (6 bases). This CDR3 is built from 13 residues. Trimming pared 4 bases from V and 6 bases from J, leaving 9 bases between. Germline CDR1 KGHSH, CDR2 LQKENI. This CDR3 reads CASSLQGAGELFF. CDR3 coding DNA: TGTGCCAGCTCACTACAGGGCGCCGGGGAGCTGTTTTTT.

The genes are TRBV4-3 and TRBJ1-2; D is possibly TRBD1 (6 bases). Germline CDR1 is LGHNA and CDR2 is YSLEER. Trimming stripped 1 base from V and 5 bases from J, with 14 bases between. The CDR3 consists of 15 residues. CDR3 protein: CASSQGGGASYGYTF. For the CDR3, the DNA is TGCGCCAGCAGCCAAGGGGGGGGCGCCTCTTATGGCTACACCTTC.

The CDR3 region is CASSFGQGASGEQYF. The CDR3, as DNA: TGTGCCAGCAGCTTCGGGCAGGGGGCTTCGGGCGAGCAGTACTTC. J is TRBJ2-7 and V is TRBV7-2; 8 bases agree with TRBD1. Germline values: CDR1 SGHTA, CDR2 FQGNSA. V trimming: 3 bases; J trimming: 6 bases; junction bases outside the gene matches: 10. This CDR3 spans 15 amino acids.

This clone has only a few counts. This chain uses TRBV18 with TRBJ2-1; D is possibly TRBD2 (6 bases). The CDR3 has 17 residues. CDR1 and CDR2 (germline): KGHSH, LQKENI. V was pared by 3 bases and J by 4 bases, with 19 bases between. In DNA, the CDR3 is TGTGCCAGCTCACCTATCCGTTTTAGCGGAGAATACAATGAGCAGTTCTTC. Encoded protein: CASSPIRFSGEYNEQFF.

The V call is TRBV4-1, the J call TRBJ1-2; D remains ambiguous. In germline, CDR1 is MGHRA, CDR2 YSYEKL. The length of the CDR3 is 16 residues. V dropped 1 base and J dropped 4 bases, with 16 bases sitting between them. This CDR3 is CASSQVFGRTLYGYTF. CDR3 bases: TGCGCCAGCAGCCAAGTTTTCGGACGGACTCTCTATGGCTACACCTTC.

This chain joins TRBV28 and TRBJ2-5, with D possibly being TRBD2 (6 bases). The CDR3 extends over 14 amino acids. CDR1 is MDHEN and CDR2 is SYDVKM in the germline V gene. V was shortened by 6 bases and J by 1 base, with 12 bases between the two germline ends. The CDR3 DNA follows: TGTGCCAGCAGCCACCGGGGGACCCAAGAGACCCAGTACTTC. Amino acids: CASSHRGTQETQYF.

This chain joins TRBV28 and TRBJ1-2; 8 nucleotides agree with TRBD1. This CDR3 contains 15 residues. The J segment lost 6 bases and the V segment lost 6 bases, leaving 12 bases of the junction unmatched. Per the germline V gene, CDR1 is MDHEN and CDR2 is SYDVKM. The CDR3 protein is CASRRTGSNVNGYTF. DNA of the CDR3: TGTGCCAGCAGACGGACAGGGAGTAATGTTAATGGCTACACCTTC.

This chain connects TRBV4-3 to TRBJ2-1; no firm D call. The V gene's germline CDR1 is LGHNA and CDR2 YSLEER. The CDR3 has 15 amino acids. Between the trimmed V and J ends, which lost 5 bases and 5 bases, there was a span of 16 bases. The CDR3 nucleotides read TGCGCCAGCAGCGCTCGGTCGGTCGATGACAATGAGCAGTTCTTC. Translation gives CASSARSVDDNEQFF.

This clone was recorded once. This rearrangement joins TRBV10-3 to TRBJ1-1; possibly TRBD1 for D (6 bases). The germline CDR1 and CDR2 sequences are ENHRY and SYGVKD. The CDR3 totals 15 residues. V was trimmed by 6 bases and J by 3 bases, leaving 17 bases between them. The CDR3, as DNA: TGTGCCATCAGACAAAAAGGGGGTAGTGACACTGAAGCTTTCTTT. Translation: CAIRQKGGSDTEAFF.

The V call is TRBV7-9, the J call TRBJ2-7; unclear D gene. The last part of the DNA fits TRBJ2-5 better; the J call may be wrong. The CDR3 runs to 13 residues. The V gene's germline CDR1 is SEHNR and CDR2 FQNEAQ (reference sequence). The CDR3, as DNA: TGTGCCAGCAGCTTGGCAGGTTGGGAGACCCAGTACTTC. It specifies CASSLAGWETQYF.

The chain has TRBV7-9 and TRBJ2-3; possibly TRBD1 for D (6 bases). This CDR3 contains 16 residues. The V and J ends lost 5 bases and 5 bases respectively, with 20 bases between them. CDR1 is SEHNR, CDR2 FQNEAQ, per germline (reference sequence). The CDR3 region is CASSPLSRGYGDTQYF. CDR3 DNA: TGTGCCAGCAGCCCCTTGAGCAGGGGTTATGGAGATACGCAGTATTTT.

The rearrangement links TRBV27 to TRBJ2-2; 8 bases align to TRBD1. The CDR3 is 15 amino acids. After removal of 2 bases from V and 1 base from J, the junction contained 0 bases not matched to a gene. Germline CDR1 is MNHEY and CDR2 is SMNVEV (reference sequence). CDR3 bases: TGTGCCAGCAGTTTAGACAGGGGGAACACCGGGGAGCTGTTTTTT. This sequence encodes CASSLDRGNTGELFF.

V is TRBV7-2 and J is TRBJ2-5; no firm D call. V was shortened by 2 bases and J by 7 bases, with 5 bases between the two germline ends. The CDR3 is made up of 11 amino acids. CDR1 and CDR2 from the germline V gene are SGHTA and FQGNSA. The CDR3, as DNA: TGTGCCAGCAGCTTAACCGGGACCCAGTACTTC. It specifies CASSLTGTQYF.

This clone was seen only once. The gene calls are TRBV5-1 and TRBJ2-1, with D uncertain. V lost 4 bases and J lost 7, with 6 bases in between. This CDR3 is built from 11 residues. Germline V gives CDR1 SGHRS, CDR2 YFSETQ. Here the CDR3 DNA reads TGCGCCAGCAGCACCCGGAATGAGCAGTTCTTC. This encodes CASSTRNEQFF. The entire variable domain, with the rest obtained from reference TRBV5-1 and TRBJ2-1, is as follows: KAGVTQTPRYLIKTRGQQVTLSCSPISGHRSVSWYQQTPGQGLQFLFEYFSETQRNKGNFPGRFSGRQFSNSRSEMNVSTLELGDSALYLCASSTRNEQFFGPGTRLTVL.

This chain joins TRBV5-1 and TRBJ1-4; the match to TRBD1 covers 11 bases. The CDR3 totals 16 residues. Germline-derived CDR1 and CDR2 are SGHRS and YFSETQ. J gave up 2 bases and V 4 bases, and 4 bases lay outside the gene matches. The CDR3 spells CASSPGTGGTNEKLFF. The CDR3, as DNA: TGCGCCAGCAGCCCCGGGACAGGGGGGACTAATGAAAAACTGTTTTTT.